The following is a T cell receptor beta chain sequence with its context. Its cognate antigen is unknown. Method: immunoSEQ multiplex PCR; TCRdb's copy keeps in-frame clones and lacks some. The table lists 30,000 to 45,000 clones, over 65% of them singletons. This entry is derived from a study of vaccination effects on CD4 cells after COVID-19. Whole-study results and caveats: Few convalescent patients, and no early post-infection timepoints, were available to the study. Both infection-induced and vaccine-induced clones contracted markedly at late post-vaccination timepoints.

V was trimmed by 0 bases and J by 6 bases, leaving 12 bases between them. The CDR3 spans 16 residues. The germline gives CDR1 MGHRA, CDR2 YSYEKL. After expansion with viral peptide pools in the ViraFEST assay, antigen-specific CD4+ T cells were sequenced. It was after 10 days of culture that CD4+ T cells were isolated. Previously uninfected by SARS-CoV-2, the vaccine recipients also showed negative nucleocapsid antibodies. Around 2.2 million PBMC were seeded per well and grown in the presence of roughly 10 IU/ml IL-2 and 9.5 to 10 ug/ml peptides. Specimen: CD4+ T cells from PBMCs cultured with HCoV-OC43 spike peptides, collected before COVID-19 vaccination. Indicated subset: HCoV-OC43 spike overlapping peptide pool stimulation. The receptor's source is a human donor who received a COVID-19 vaccine. This chain joins TRBV4-1 and TRBJ1-6; the D gene is possibly TRBD1 (6 bases). The CDR3 nucleotides are TGCGCCAGCAGCCAAGACGACAGGATTCCTAATTCACCCCTCCACTTT. This gives the protein CASSQDDRIPNSPLHF.